This entry features one TCR beta chain sequence. Its specificity is not known. This CDR3 has 14 amino acids. The germline gives CDR1 KGHSH, CDR2 LQKENI. This sample stems from a study of T cells expressing NK-cell markers. Across the whole study: Sequencing covered eight donors, seven HCMV-seropositive and one seronegative. Study observations and caveats: For a few donors, these clonotypes were likewise the leading ones in the CD3+CD56-NKG2C+ fraction.

The authors generated TCR beta cDNA through 5'RACE template switching with UMIs. From the 5' RACE reads, TCRdb lists one entry per CDR3 protein and no DNA. The data include more than 400,000 distinct CDR3 sequences; the top ten clones carry 6% to 9.5%. The chain is built from TRBV18 and TRBJ2-3; absent DNA, TCRdb's TRBD2 call cannot be checked. This clonotype was obtained from a woman aged 18 to 69 in good health. The sequencing input was blood T cells: a sorted CD56 or NKG2C T cell subset, CD4+ or CD8+ T cells, or bulk PBMC T cells (not recorded which). CDR3 in amino acids: CASSPRGPPDTQYF.